The 20 T cell receptor beta chains given below trace back to one sample, sequenced in a study of T cell changes during pregnancy in multiple sclerosis. The table came from immunoSEQ multiplex PCR; TCRdb's copy has only in-frame clones and leaves some out. Among about 70,000 clones listed, around 90% were seen once. Sequencing used peripheral blood, obtained in the first trimester of pregnancy. These receptors were obtained from a female donor with multiple sclerosis, enrolled in a pregnancy study.

The V and J genes are TRBV27 and TRBJ2-1, with 13 bases aligning to TRBD2. The trim removed 3 bases at V and 0 bases at J, leaving 5 bases unmatched. This CDR3 has 18 residues. The germline gives CDR1 MNHEY, CDR2 SMNVEV (reference sequence). The CDR3 DNA follows: TGTGCCAGCAGTTTGGCGGGACTAGCGGGACCCTCCTACAATGAGCAGTTCTTC. Translation gives CASSLAGLAGPSYNEQFF.

The rearrangement uses TRBV30 and TRBJ2-7; 9 nucleotides align to TRBD1. Germline loops: CDR1 GTSNPN, CDR2 SVGIG (reference sequence). The CDR3 runs to 13 residues. V was clipped by 0 bases and J by 4 bases; unmatched bases: 1. The CDR3 DNA is TGTGCCTGGAGTGTACAGGGGGCTTACGAGCAGTACTTC. It yields the protein CAWSVQGAYEQYF.

V and J are TRBV2 and TRBJ1-2; weak D call: TRBD1 (5 bases). Trimming left V 2 bases short and J 2 bases short, with 12 bases between. The CDR3 runs to 15 residues. The V gene's germline CDR1 is SNHLY and CDR2 FYNNEI. In DNA, the CDR3 is TGTGCCAGCAGTGAATGGCGGGGACCAAACTATGGCTACACCTTC. It is translated as CASSEWRGPNYGYTF.

J is TRBJ1-5 and V is TRBV9; D gene uncertain. Per the germline V gene, CDR1 is SGDLS and CDR2 is YYNGEE. V gave up 7 bases and J gave up 5 bases, with 19 bases separating them. The CDR3 length is 15 residues. CDR3 bases: TGTGCCAGCGCAGCCGGCAGTCTAGCCGATCAGCCCCAGCATTTT. Translation: CASAAGSLADQPQHF.

A single count supports this clone. The chain couples TRBV7-9 to TRBJ2-3; the match to TRBD2 covers 12 bases. Germline CDR1 SEHNR, CDR2 FQNEAQ (reference sequence). Trimming cost V 5 bases and J 2 bases; bases outside gene matches: 11. The CDR3 runs 18 residues. This CDR3 reads CASSLPRRLAGATDTQYF. CDR3 sequence (DNA): TGTGCCAGCAGCCTCCCCCGCCGACTAGCGGGAGCCACAGATACGCAGTATTTT.

The J gene is TRBJ2-2, the V gene TRBV7-8; 9 bases agree with TRBD2. The V segment lost 1 base and the J segment 6 bases; nucleotides outside the gene matches: 6. Germline CDR1 SGHVS, CDR2 FQNEAQ. The CDR3 spans 16 residues. The DNA for the CDR3 is TGTGCCAGCAGCTTAGGAGGCGGGAGGGCCGCCGGGGAGCTGTTTTTT. This sequence encodes CASSLGGGRAAGELFF.

The chain couples TRBV6-1 to TRBJ2-2, with a possible D match to TRBD2 (7 bases). Germline CDR1 MNHNS, CDR2 SASEGT. V dropped 4 bases and J dropped 0 bases, with 12 bases sitting between them. This CDR3 is built from 16 residues. CDR3 loop: CASSGGGRSNTGELFF. The CDR3 nucleotides read TGTGCCAGCAGTGGGGGGGGCAGGTCGAACACCGGGGAGCTGTTTTTT.

This chain joins TRBV5-6 and TRBJ1-4, with a possible D match to TRBD1 (6 bases). Germline V gene lookup returns CDR1 SGHDT and CDR2 YYEEEE. V was cut by 0 bases and J by 8 bases, with 17 bases left in between. This CDR3 is 16 amino acids long. The DNA for the CDR3 is TGTGCCAGCAGCTTGGAGGGACATCAGATATACGAAAAACTGTTTTTT. Its translation: CASSLEGHQIYEKLFF.

This chain connects TRBV9 to TRBJ1-1; no clear D gene. From germline, CDR1 is SGDLS and CDR2 YYNGEE. Trimming removed 4 bases at V and 5 bases at J, with 6 bases between. The CDR3 consists of 11 residues. In DNA form, the CDR3 reads TGTGCCAGCAGCCCACAAACTGAAGCTTTCTTT. Residues: CASSPQTEAFF.

The genes are TRBV28 and TRBJ2-7; TRBD2 aligns across 12 bases. The CDR3 has 15 residues. CDR1 is MDHEN, CDR2 SYDVKM, per germline. J lost 2 bases, V lost 5 bases, and 4 bases had no gene match. CDR3 nucleotides: TGTGCCAGCAGTGTCCCTAGCGGGAGGGCCTACGAGCAGTACTTC. Amino acids: CASSVPSGRAYEQYF.

V and J are TRBV5-1 and TRBJ1-2, with 12 bases fitting TRBD1. Germline loops: CDR1 SGHRS, CDR2 YFSETQ. The V segment lost 4 bases and the J segment 6 bases; nucleotides outside the gene matches: 4. This CDR3 comprises 14 residues. CDR3 region: CASSPGTGGDGYTF. The CDR3 DNA is TGCGCCAGCAGCCCCGGGACAGGGGGCGATGGCTACACCTTC.

The chain carries TRBV9 and TRBJ1-1, with D hard to call. CDR3 length: 15 residues. CDR1 and CDR2 from the germline V gene are SGDLS and YYNGEE. Trimming took off 1 base at V and 6 bases at J, with 16 bases between the two ends. CDR3 sequence (DNA): TGTGCCAGCAGCGTAATGAGGGAGGGCGAGGCTGAAGCTTTCTTT. Amino acid sequence: CASSVMREGEAEAFF.

The chain recombines TRBV6-4 with TRBJ2-5; D unclear. The V gene's germline CDR1 is MRHNA and CDR2 SNTAGT. V was cut by 3 bases and J by 7 bases, with 12 bases left in between. This CDR3 is built from 13 residues. The CDR3 DNA is TGTGCCAGCAGTGAAATCCCAGGCCTGACCCAGTACTTC. Translation: CASSEIPGLTQYF.

The rearrangement links TRBV7-2 to TRBJ2-7; D perhaps matches TRBD1 (6 bases). Per the germline V gene, CDR1 is SGHTA and CDR2 is FQGNSA. V shed 5 bases and J shed 3 bases, with 17 bases lying between them. The CDR3 runs to 15 residues. The CDR3 here is CASSLRDIPLYEQYF. In nucleotides, the CDR3 is TGTGCCAGCAGCCTCCGGGACATCCCCCTCTACGAGCAGTACTTC.

J is TRBJ1-2 and V is TRBV19; no firm D call. Germline assignment: CDR1 LNHDA and CDR2 SQIVND (reference sequence). CDR3 length: 16 amino acids. Trimming took 3 bases from V and 5 from J, leaving 19 bases between them. The DNA for the CDR3 is TGTGCCAGTAGTATTTCCCAGTCTGACTTGAGGTATGGCTACACCTTC. Translating gives CASSISQSDLRYGYTF.

The chain links TRBV9 to TRBJ2-4; the D gene is possibly TRBD2 (7 bases). Germline CDR1 and CDR2: SGDLS and YYNGEE. This CDR3 contains 19 residues. The ends were cut back, 0 bases at V and 8 bases at J, with 27 bases in the middle. CDR3 sequence reads: CASSVGLGSGGAGRDIQYF. In DNA, the CDR3 is TGTGCCAGCAGCGTAGGCTTGGGGAGTGGGGGGGCGGGAAGGGACATTCAGTACTTC.

The V gene is TRBV6-5, the J gene TRBJ1-3; D is perhaps TRBD1 (5 bases). The germline gives CDR1 MNHEY, CDR2 SVGAGI. The CDR3 runs 16 residues. The V end lost 0 bases, the J end lost 0 bases, and 9 bases lay between the germline ends. CDR3 DNA sequence: TGTGCCAGCAGTTACTCCCGGGGGAGCTCTGGAAACACCATATATTTT. Protein product: CASSYSRGSSGNTIYF.

V gene TRBV4-2 combines with J gene TRBJ1-2, with 7 bases identical to TRBD1. Germline loops: CDR1 LGHNA, CDR2 YNFKEQ. The junction had 14 bases not matched to a gene; V was cut back by 1 base and J by 0 bases. CDR3 length: 19 amino acids. CDR3: CASSQGTGTAVLTNYGYTF. The CDR3 DNA is TGTGCCAGCAGCCAAGGAACAGGGACAGCAGTACTAACTAACTATGGCTACACCTTC.

This clone was picked up one time. CDR3 residues: CASSRRGRQETQYF. In DNA, the CDR3 is TGTGCCAGCAGCCGGCGGGGGCGACAAGAGACCCAGTACTTC. The genes are TRBV13 and TRBJ2-5; D perhaps matches TRBD2 (7 bases). Germline assignment: CDR1 PRHDT and CDR2 FYEKMQ (reference sequence). The V end was cut by 5 bases, the J end by 2 bases, with 12 bases between. CDR3 size: 14 residues.

This chain joins TRBV4-1 and TRBJ2-1; the match to TRBD2 covers 9 bases. This CDR3 contains 16 residues. The germline V gene has CDR1 MGHRA and CDR2 YSYEKL. V dropped 0 bases and J dropped 4; count of bases not matched to a gene: 4. Here the CDR3 reads CASSQEGTSSYNEQFF. The CDR3 region has the DNA TGCGCCAGCAGCCAAGAAGGGACTAGCTCATACAATGAGCAGTTCTTC.